A selection of T cell receptor beta chains follows, all from one sample in a study of metastatic and nonmetastatic thyroid tumors. TCRdb called clones again from the PCR reads with MiXCR. The sample lists about 25,000 clones; 20% to 25% were seen once. Material: blood. These receptors were collected from a male donor with papillary thyroid cancer or a benign thyroid nodule (not recorded which). Some clones in this sample may be carry-over from other donors' samples. Each CDR3 is given with its conserved first and last residue. D genes are given only for firm matches. Clone size, where shown, is once, few, many, or a class for clones that have expanded.

cdr3_nt	cdr3_aa	v_call	d_call	clone_size	j_call
TGCAGTGCTAGAAACCGGCGGACAGAGAGCTCCTACGAGCAGTACTTC	CSARNRRTESSYEQYF	TRBV20-1	-	medium-sized	TRBJ2-7
TGCGCCAGCAGCCAGACTTTCCGGGAGGAAGCTTTCTTT	CASSQTFREEAFF	TRBV4-1	-	medium-sized	TRBJ1-1
TGTGCCAGCAGCCCAACCATCGACAGGGCTGACGGGGAGCTGTTTTTT	CASSPTIDRADGELFF	TRBV3-1	TRBD1	-	TRBJ2-2
TGTGCCAGCAGCCCGAGGAATGAGGGGGCGGGAGCTTTCTTT	CASSPRNEGAGAFF	TRBV11-2	TRBD1	-	TRBJ1-1
TGCAGTGCTACTAGCGGCGGCAGGCAGGAGACCCAGTACTTC	CSATSGGRQETQYF	TRBV20-1	TRBD2	-	TRBJ2-5
TGTGCCTGGAGTGTAGGGGGGAAGGACACCGGGGAGCTGTTTTTT	CAWSVGGKDTGELFF	TRBV30	-	-	TRBJ2-2
TGTGCCAGCAGTTTTTTGGGTGTTGGTATAGGCCAGCCCCAGCATTTT	CASSFLGVGIGQPQHF	TRBV28	-	many	TRBJ1-5
TGTGCCATCAGTGAGTCTAGGGCGGGTTATACCTACGAGCAGTACTTC	CAISESRAGYTYEQYF	TRBV10-3	-	many	TRBJ2-7
TGTGCCAGCAGCTCCCCCGGACGGGGATACATGGGAAGCGCACCGAACACTGAAGCTTTCTTT	CASSSPGRGYMGSAPNTEAFF	TRBV7-1	-	-	TRBJ1-1
TGTGCCAGCAGTTACAGGGGGTCACCCGGGGGTGGCTACACCTTC	CASSYRGSPGGGYTF	TRBV28	TRBD1	many	TRBJ1-2
TGTGCCAGCAGCTTTTCTAACACTGAAGCTTTCTTT	CASSFSNTEAFF	TRBV11-1	-	many	TRBJ1-1
TGTGCCAGCATCCCCGGCGGGGGGAGGGTCGAGACCCAGTACTTC	CASIPGGGRVETQYF	TRBV7-3	TRBD2	many	TRBJ2-5
TGCAGTGCTAGAGATCAGGTTGGGTATGGCTACACCTTC	CSARDQVGYGYTF	TRBV20-1	-	many	TRBJ1-2
TGTGCCAGCAGCTCAGGGGGCCATGAGCAGTTCTTC	CASSSGGHEQFF	TRBV12-3/TRBV12-4	TRBD1	many	TRBJ2-1
TGTGCCAGCAGCCCCGGAGGTTATGGACAAAATGGAAACACCATATATTTT	CASSPGGYGQNGNTIYF	TRBV11-1	-	many	TRBJ1-3
TGCAGTGCTGGGGGGACTACTGTGGTTGCTACGCAGTATTTT	CSAGGTTVVATQYF	TRBV20-1	TRBD2	many	TRBJ2-3
TGTGCCAGCAGCGTACACAAGAACGCTGAAGCTTTCTTT	CASSVHKNAEAFF	TRBV11-3	-	-	TRBJ1-1
TGTGCCAGCAGTTATACAGGGGTCGGCCAAGAGACCCAGTACTTC	CASSYTGVGQETQYF	TRBV6-2/TRBV6-3	TRBD1	many	TRBJ2-5
TGTGCCAGCAGAATTAGCGGACAGTCTGGAAACACCATATATTTT	CASRISGQSGNTIYF	TRBV6-1	-	-	TRBJ1-3
TGTGCCAGCAGTCTCGGGACAGGCATAACACCCCTCCACTTT	CASSLGTGITPLHF	TRBV7-9	TRBD1	many	TRBJ1-6
TGCAGCGTCCGACAGGACTTGAACACTGAAGCTTTCTTT	CSVRQDLNTEAFF	TRBV29-1	-	many	TRBJ1-1
TGTGTCAGCGGGATGGGGGCCAACAATGAGCAGTTCTTC	CVSGMGANNEQFF	TRBV9	-	-	TRBJ2-1
TGTGCCAGCAGCTTACAGGGAGGGGGGTTCTCCGAGCAGTACTTC	CASSLQGGGFSEQYF	TRBV5-8	-	-	TRBJ2-7